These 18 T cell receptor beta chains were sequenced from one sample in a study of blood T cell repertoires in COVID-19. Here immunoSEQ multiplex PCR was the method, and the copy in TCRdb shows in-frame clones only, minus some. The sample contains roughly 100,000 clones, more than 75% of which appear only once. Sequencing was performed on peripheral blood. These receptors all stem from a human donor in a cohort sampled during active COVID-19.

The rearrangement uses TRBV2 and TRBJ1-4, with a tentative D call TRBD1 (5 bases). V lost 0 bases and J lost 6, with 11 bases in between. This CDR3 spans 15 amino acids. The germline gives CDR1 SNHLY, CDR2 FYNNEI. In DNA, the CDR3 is TGTGCCAGCAGTGAAGCCAGGGTTATAGATGAAAAACTGTTTTTT. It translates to CASSEARVIDEKLFF.

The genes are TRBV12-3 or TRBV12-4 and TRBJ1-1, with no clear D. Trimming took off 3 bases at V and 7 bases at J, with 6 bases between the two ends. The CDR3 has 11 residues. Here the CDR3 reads CASSFYSEAFF. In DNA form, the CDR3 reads TGTGCCAGCAGTTTTTACAGTGAAGCTTTCTTT.

CDR3: CAWSVSQRGTDTQYF. The CDR3 DNA follows: TGTGCCTGGAGTGTAAGCCAGCGGGGCACAGATACGCAGTATTTT. The gene calls are TRBV30 and TRBJ2-3; weak D call: TRBD2 (6 bases). This CDR3 is 15 amino acids long. With 0 bases removed from V and 1 base from J, the gap between germline ends came to 11 bases. CDR1 is GTSNPN, CDR2 SVGIG, per germline (reference sequence).

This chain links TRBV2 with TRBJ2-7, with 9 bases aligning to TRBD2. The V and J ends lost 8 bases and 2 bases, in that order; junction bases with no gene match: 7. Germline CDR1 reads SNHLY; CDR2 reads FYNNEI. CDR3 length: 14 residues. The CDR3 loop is CASRGGGAAYEQYF. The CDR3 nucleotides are TGTGCCAGCCGGGGCGGGGGGGCAGCCTACGAGCAGTACTTC.

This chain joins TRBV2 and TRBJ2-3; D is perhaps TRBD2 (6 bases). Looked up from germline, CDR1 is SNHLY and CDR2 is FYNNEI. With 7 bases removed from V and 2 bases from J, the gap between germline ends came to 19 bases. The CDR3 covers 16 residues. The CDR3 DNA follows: TGTGCCAGCACGCCCGGGGACTGGGCTGACACAGATACGCAGTATTTT. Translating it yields CASTPGDWADTDTQYF.

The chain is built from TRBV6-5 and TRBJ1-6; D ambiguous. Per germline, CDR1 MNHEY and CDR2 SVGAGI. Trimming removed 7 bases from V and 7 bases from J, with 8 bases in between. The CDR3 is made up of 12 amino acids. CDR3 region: CASTHPNSPLHF. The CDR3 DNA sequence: TGTGCCAGCACCCATCCCAATTCACCCCTCCACTTT.

CDR3 nucleotide sequence: TGTGCCAGCAGCTTAGCGGGAGGGTCCTACAATGAGCAGTTCTTC. Translated: CASSLAGGSYNEQFF. The rearrangement links TRBV3-1 (or the pseudogene TRBV3-2) to TRBJ2-1; 11 bases map to TRBD2. The CDR3 consists of 15 residues. Germline trimming cut 5 bases from V and 1 base from J; bases unmatched to any gene: 1. CDR1 is LGHDT, CDR2 YNNKEL, per germline (reference sequence).

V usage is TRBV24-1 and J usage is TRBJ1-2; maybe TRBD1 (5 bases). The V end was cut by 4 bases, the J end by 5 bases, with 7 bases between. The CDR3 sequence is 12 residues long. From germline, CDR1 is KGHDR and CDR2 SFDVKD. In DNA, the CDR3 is TGTGCCACCAGTGAAAAGGGGTATGGCTACACCTTC. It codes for CATSEKGYGYTF.

The CDR3 is CASSPYNPRDSRTGTGANVLTF. The CDR3 coding sequence is TGTGCCAGCTCACCCTACAATCCTCGGGACAGCCGCACCGGGACTGGGGCCAACGTCCTGACTTTC. The rearrangement links TRBV18 to TRBJ2-6; 7 bases match TRBD1. Germline lookup yields CDR1 KGHSH and CDR2 LQKENI. Trimming took 3 bases from V and 2 from J; bases not matched to a gene: 22. CDR3 length: 22 amino acids. The entire variable domain, with the rest obtained from reference TRBV18 and TRBJ2-6, is as follows: NAGVMQNPRHLVRRRGQEARLRCSPMKGHSHVYWYRQLPEEGLKFMVYLQKENIIDESGMPKERFSAEFPKEGPSILRIQQVVRGDSAAYFCASSPYNPRDSRTGTGANVLTFGAGSRLTVL.

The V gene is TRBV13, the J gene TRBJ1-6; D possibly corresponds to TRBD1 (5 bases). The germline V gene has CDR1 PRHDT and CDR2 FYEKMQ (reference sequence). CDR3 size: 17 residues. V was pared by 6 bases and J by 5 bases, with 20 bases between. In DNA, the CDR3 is TGTGCCAGCAGGCGGAGGGGCAGGGCGGGTGATAATTCACCCCTCCACTTT. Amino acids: CASRRRGRAGDNSPLHF.

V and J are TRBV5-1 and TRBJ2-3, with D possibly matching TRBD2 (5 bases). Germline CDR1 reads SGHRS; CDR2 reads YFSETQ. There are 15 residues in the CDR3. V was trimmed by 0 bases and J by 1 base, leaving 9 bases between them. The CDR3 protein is CASSLEGGRTDTQYF. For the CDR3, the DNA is TGCGCCAGCAGCTTGGAAGGAGGACGCACAGATACGCAGTATTTT.

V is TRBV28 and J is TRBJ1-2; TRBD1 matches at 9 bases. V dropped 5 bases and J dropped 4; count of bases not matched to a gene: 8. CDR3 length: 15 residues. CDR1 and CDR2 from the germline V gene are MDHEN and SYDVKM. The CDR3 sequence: CASSPGTGTIYGYTF. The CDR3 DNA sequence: TGTGCCAGCAGTCCCGGGACAGGGACTATCTATGGCTACACCTTC.

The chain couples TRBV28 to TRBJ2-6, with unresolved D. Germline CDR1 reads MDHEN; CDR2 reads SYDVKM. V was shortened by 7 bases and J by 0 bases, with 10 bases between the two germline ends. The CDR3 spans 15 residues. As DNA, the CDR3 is TGTGCCAGCACCGTTCAAGCCTCTGGGGCCAACGTCCTGACTTTC. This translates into CASTVQASGANVLTF.

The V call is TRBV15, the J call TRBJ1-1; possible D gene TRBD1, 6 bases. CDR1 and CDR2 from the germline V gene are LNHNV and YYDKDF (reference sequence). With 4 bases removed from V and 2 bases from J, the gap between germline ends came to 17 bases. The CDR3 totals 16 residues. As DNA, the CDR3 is TGTGCCACCAGCACCAACAGGGTTACGGGCAACACTGAAGCTTTCTTT. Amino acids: CATSTNRVTGNTEAFF.

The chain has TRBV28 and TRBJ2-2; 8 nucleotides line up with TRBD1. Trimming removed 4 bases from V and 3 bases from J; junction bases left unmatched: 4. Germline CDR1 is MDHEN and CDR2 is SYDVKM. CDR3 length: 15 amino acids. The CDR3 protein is CASSWTGWDTGELFF. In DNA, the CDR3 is TGTGCCAGCAGTTGGACAGGGTGGGACACCGGGGAGCTGTTTTTT.

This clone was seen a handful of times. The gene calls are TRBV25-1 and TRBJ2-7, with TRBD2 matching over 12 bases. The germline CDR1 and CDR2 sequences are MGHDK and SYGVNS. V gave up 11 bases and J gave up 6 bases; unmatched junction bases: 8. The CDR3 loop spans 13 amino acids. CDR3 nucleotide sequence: TGTGCCGGCTCGACTAGCGGGAGTGGCGAGCAGTACTTC. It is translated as CAGSTSGSGEQYF.

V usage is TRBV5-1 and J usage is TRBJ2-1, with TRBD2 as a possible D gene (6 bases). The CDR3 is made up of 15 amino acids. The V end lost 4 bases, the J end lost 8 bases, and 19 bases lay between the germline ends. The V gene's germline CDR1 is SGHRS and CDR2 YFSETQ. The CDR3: CASSTSSAQFDEQFF. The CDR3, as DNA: TGCGCCAGCAGCACCTCTAGCGCCCAGTTCGATGAGCAGTTCTTC.

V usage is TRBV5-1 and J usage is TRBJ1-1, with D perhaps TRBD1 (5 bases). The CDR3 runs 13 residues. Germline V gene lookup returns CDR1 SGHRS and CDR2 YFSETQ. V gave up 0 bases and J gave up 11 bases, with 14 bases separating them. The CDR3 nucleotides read TGCGCCAGCAGCTTGGTTTTCGGGACTCATGCTTTCTTT. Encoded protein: CASSLVFGTHAFF.